This entry describes one T cell receptor beta chain. What it binds is not known. The data were obtained in a study of cytomegalovirus exposure and HLA in healthy donors. General study findings and limits: A later analysis revealed that TCR association rates differed between HLA loci, peaking at DRB1 and bottoming out at HLA-C. Trimming of TCR beta V- and J-genes showed a link, identified in a later analysis, to a missense DCLRE1C variant.

The PCR was carried out with 60 Vbeta primers and 13 Jbeta primers. Repertoires were generated with immunoSEQ multiplex PCR, while TCRdb's copy carries only in-frame clones and drops some. This sample yields over 150,000 clones, of which 70% to 80% are seen a single time; about 8.3% belongs to the top ten. Germline V lookup: CDR1 ENHRY, CDR2 SYGVKD. Trimming cost V 6 bases and J 7 bases; bases outside gene matches: 12. The CDR3 is 15 residues long. Donors consisted of healthy bone marrow donors. Nominal health characterized the donors when sampled, though unrecorded immune exposures were likely. The sequence came from a young man in good health and CMV-seropositive. Sequenced sample: PBMCs. The chain combines TRBV10-3 with TRBJ1-1, with 9 bases identical to TRBD1. The CDR3, as DNA: TGTGCCATCAGACAGGGACAGGGAGTCTTTGGTGAAGCTTTCTTT. Protein product: CAIRQGQGVFGEAFF.